This T cell receptor beta chain appears in the sequencing data of a study of control samples from healthy donors and cancer patients. Only in-frame clones appear in the TCRdb table, and some are missing; sequencing was by immunoSEQ multiplex PCR. The table lists around 90,000 clones, under 90% of them singletons. This CDR3 spans 16 amino acids. Looked up from germline, CDR1 is SGHTA and CDR2 is FQGNSA. V shed 6 bases and J shed 8 bases, with 23 bases lying between them. This receptor was taken from a woman between 40 and 55 years old in good health. The V and J genes are TRBV7-2 and TRBJ2-1, with D uncertain. Sequenced sample: blood. This chain's CDR3 is CASSPAPGRLLDEQFF. CDR3 in DNA: TGTGCCAGCAGTCCCGCCCCCGGTCGGCTTTTAGATGAGCAGTTCTTC. Full variable domain (rest looked up from reference TRBV7-2 and TRBJ2-1): GAGVSQSPSNKVTEKGKDVELRCDPISGHTALYWYRQSLGQGLEFLIYFQGNSAPDKSGLPSDRFSAERTGGSVSTLTIQRTQQEDSAVYLCASSPAPGRLLDEQFFGPGTRLTVL.